This entry is about one T cell receptor beta chain. The target antigen is unknown. Additional DNA sequences in this sample encode the identical CDR3. Some second doses came at about 4 weeks and others at about 12 weeks; these were pooled. Produced via immunoSEQ multiplex PCR; TCRdb's table is partial and in-frame only. The sample has about 140,000 clones; over 80% are singletons. This sample is drawn from a study of T cell responses to AZD1222 COVID-19 vaccine. Overall study findings and caveats: Spike-specific TCR breadth rose after two AZD1222 doses, and depth rose as well. The study identified only a handful of AZD1222 recipients as seropositive at baseline. All repertoire sampling was performed exclusively after the peak T cell response.

Sequenced here: peripheral blood, sampled 28 days after the second AZD1222 dose. This clonotype originated in an adult who received the AZD1222 COVID-19 vaccine.

The CDR3 region is CASSLGGGTEAFF. CDR3 sequence (DNA): TGTGCCAGCAGCTTGGGCGGGGGCACTGAAGCTTTCTTT. The chain uses TRBV9 and TRBJ1-1; tentative D call: TRBD1 (5 bases). Per the germline V gene, CDR1 is SGDLS and CDR2 is YYNGEE. The CDR3 contains 13 residues. V gave up 4 bases and J gave up 4 bases, with 11 bases separating them. Complete variable domain (other parts from reference TRBV9 and TRBJ1-1): DSGVTQTPKHLITATGQRVTLRCSPRSGDLSVYWYQQSLDQGLQFLIQYYNGEERAKGNILERFSAQQFPDLHSELNLSSLELGDSALYFCASSLGGGTEAFFGQGTRLTVV.